This entry describes one TCR beta chain. This entry belongs to a study of beta chain features in type 1 diabetes. Expressed TCRB transcripts were sequenced because the entire RNA isolate underwent reverse transcription. The assay was immunoSEQ multiplex PCR, and TCRdb's table has in-frame clones only and misses some. The sample consists of under 400,000 clones, 10% to 15% of them appearing once. The CDR3 totals 14 residues. V lost 6 bases to trimming and J lost 2 bases; unmatched junction nucleotides: 6. CDR1 is MDHEN and CDR2 is SYDVKM in the germline V gene. V usage is TRBV28 and J usage is TRBJ2-7; 8 nucleotides align to TRBD1. The clonotype originates from a man aged 18 to 30 in good health. Sequenced input: naive CD4+ T cells from blood. CDR3 region: CASSDPRGPYEQYF. CDR3 DNA sequence: TGTGCCAGCAGCGACCCCAGGGGGCCCTACGAGCAGTACTTC. Complete variable domain (other parts from reference TRBV28 and TRBJ2-7): DVKVTQSSRYLVKRTGEKVFLECVQDMDHENMFWYRQDPGLGLRLIYFSYDVKMKEKGDIPEGYSVSREKKERFSLILESASTNQTSMYLCASSDPRGPYEQYFGPGTRLTVT.